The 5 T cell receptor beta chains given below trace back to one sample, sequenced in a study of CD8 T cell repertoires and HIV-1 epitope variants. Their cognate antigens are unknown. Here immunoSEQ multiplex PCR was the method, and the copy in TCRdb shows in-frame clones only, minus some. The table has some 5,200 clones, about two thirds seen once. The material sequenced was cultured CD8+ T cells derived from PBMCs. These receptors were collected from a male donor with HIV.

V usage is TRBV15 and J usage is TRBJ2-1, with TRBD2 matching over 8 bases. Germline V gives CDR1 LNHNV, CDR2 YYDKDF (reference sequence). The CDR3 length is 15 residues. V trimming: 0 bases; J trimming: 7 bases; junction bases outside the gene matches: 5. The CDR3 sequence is CATSREAGGWNEQFF. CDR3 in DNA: TGTGCCACCAGCAGAGAGGCGGGAGGATGGAATGAGCAGTTCTTC.

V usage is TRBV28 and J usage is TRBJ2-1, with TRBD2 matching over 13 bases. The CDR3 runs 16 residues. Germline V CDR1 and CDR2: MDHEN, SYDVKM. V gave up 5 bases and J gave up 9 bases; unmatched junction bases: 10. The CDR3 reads CASSPRLAGGLSEQFF. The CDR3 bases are TGTGCCAGCAGTCCTAGACTAGCGGGAGGCCTCTCTGAGCAGTTCTTC.

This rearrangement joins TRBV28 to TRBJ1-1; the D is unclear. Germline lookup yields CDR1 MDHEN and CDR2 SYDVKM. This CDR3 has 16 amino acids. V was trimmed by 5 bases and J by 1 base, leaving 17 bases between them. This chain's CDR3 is CASSPSTEYKNTEAFF. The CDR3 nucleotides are TGTGCCAGCAGTCCCTCAACGGAGTATAAGAACACTGAAGCTTTCTTT.

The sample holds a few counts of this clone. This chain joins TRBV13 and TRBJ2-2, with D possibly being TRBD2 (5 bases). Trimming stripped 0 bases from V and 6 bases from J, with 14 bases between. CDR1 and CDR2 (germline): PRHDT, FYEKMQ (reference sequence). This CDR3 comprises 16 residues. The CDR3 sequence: CASSLGLDLFAGELFF. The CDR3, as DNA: TGTGCCAGCAGCTTAGGACTAGATCTTTTCGCCGGGGAGCTGTTTTTT. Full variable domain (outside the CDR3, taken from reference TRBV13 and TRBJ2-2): AAGVIQSPRHLIKEKRETATLKCYPIPRHDTVYWYQQGPGQDPQFLISFYEKMQSDKGSIPDRFSAQQFSDYHSELNMSSLELGDSALYFCASSLGLDLFAGELFFGEGSRLTVL.

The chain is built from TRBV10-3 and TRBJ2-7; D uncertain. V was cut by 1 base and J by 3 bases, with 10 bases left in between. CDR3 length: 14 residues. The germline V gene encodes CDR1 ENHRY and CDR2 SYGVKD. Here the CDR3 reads CAISELKAHYEQYF. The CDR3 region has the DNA TGTGCCATCAGTGAGTTGAAGGCTCACTACGAGCAGTACTTC.